Below, 9 T cell receptor beta chains from the same sample are listed, as sequenced in a study of cytomegalovirus exposure and HLA in healthy donors. PCR primers comprised 60 Vbeta and 13 Jbeta primers. Clones were sequenced by immunoSEQ multiplex PCR, and TCRdb holds only the in-frame ones, with some missing. The sample holds about 88,000 clones. Sequencing was performed on PBMCs. The receptors here all came from a girl between 10 and 17 years old in good health and CMV-seropositive.

This chain connects TRBV19 to TRBJ2-1, with D perhaps matching TRBD1 (5 bases). The CDR3 loop spans 16 amino acids. V was shortened by 5 bases and J by 0 bases, with 14 bases between the two germline ends. Germline V gene lookup returns CDR1 LNHDA and CDR2 SQIVND (reference sequence). CDR3 region: CASSPSTAPSYNEQFF. The CDR3 DNA sequence: TGTGCCAGTAGTCCCTCGACAGCACCCTCCTACAATGAGCAGTTCTTC.

The genes are TRBV12-5 and TRBJ2-4; 8 nucleotides line up with TRBD1. The CDR3 is made up of 14 amino acids. Unmatched junction bases numbered 7, after V lost 0 bases and J lost 12 bases. Germline CDR1 LGHNT, CDR2 FRNRAP. The CDR3 nucleotides read TGTGCTAGTGGTTTGGTAGGAGGCAGGGGGCATCAGTACTTC. It is translated as CASGLVGGRGHQYF.

The chain recombines TRBV9 with TRBJ2-1; D not certain. The V end lost 0 bases, the J end lost 0 bases, and 7 bases lay between the germline ends. CDR3 length: 15 residues. The germline gives CDR1 SGDLS, CDR2 YYNGEE. In DNA, the CDR3 is TGTGCCAGCAGCGTAGAAGAGAGCTCCTACAATGAGCAGTTCTTC. As protein: CASSVEESSYNEQFF.

This chain links TRBV7-3 with TRBJ2-2, with unresolved D. The germline V and J ends were trimmed by 3 bases and 8 bases, with 4 bases remaining between them. Germline assignment: CDR1 SGHTA and CDR2 FQGTGA. The CDR3 runs 11 residues. CDR3 loop: CASSFGGELFF. The CDR3, as DNA: TGTGCCAGCAGCTTCGGTGGGGAGCTGTTTTTT.

The DNA of the CDR3 is TGCAGCGTTGAAGAGGGACAGGGAACCTATGGCTACACCTTC. It translates to CSVEEGQGTYGYTF. J is TRBJ1-2 and V is TRBV29-1, with TRBD1 identical over 9 bases. The germline V gene encodes CDR1 SQVTM and CDR2 ANQGSEA. The trim removed 0 bases at V and 4 bases at J, leaving 3 bases unmatched. The CDR3 contains 14 residues.

The V gene is TRBV4-3, the J gene TRBJ1-5; maybe TRBD1 (5 bases). Germline CDR1 is LGHNA and CDR2 is YSLEER. The CDR3 sequence is 20 residues long. Trimming removed 0 bases from V and 6 bases from J, with 27 bases in between. The CDR3 nucleotides read TGCGCCAGCAGCCAAGACCCCCCTCCGGGACTCCAGGGCCAGGGTCAGCCCCAGCATTTT. Translating gives CASSQDPPPGLQGQGQPQHF.

The J gene is TRBJ1-1, the V gene TRBV19; 7 nucleotides align to TRBD1. Germline loops: CDR1 LNHDA, CDR2 SQIVND (reference sequence). This CDR3 spans 13 amino acids. With 6 bases clipped from V and 7 bases from J, the junction kept 8 bases outside the gene matches. CDR3 DNA sequence: TGTGCCAGTAGATTAGGGCAGGGGGGTGAAGCTTTCTTT. As protein: CASRLGQGGEAFF.

This chain connects TRBV12-5 to TRBJ1-1, with 7 bases fitting TRBD1. This CDR3 has 11 amino acids. From germline, CDR1 is LGHNT and CDR2 FRNRAP. Losses at the gene ends were 9 bases for V and 8 bases for J; bases not matched to a gene: 6. The CDR3 DNA reads TGTGCTAGCCAACAGGGGCCCGAAGCTTTCTTT. It translates to CASQQGPEAFF.

The V call is TRBV15, the J call TRBJ2-7; maybe TRBD1 (5 bases). The germline V and J ends were trimmed by 2 bases and 0 bases, with 8 bases remaining between them. CDR1 is LNHNV and CDR2 is YYDKDF in the germline V gene (reference sequence). This CDR3 has 14 amino acids. The CDR3 DNA reads as TGTGCCACCAGCAGAATGGACACCTCCTACGAGCAGTACTTC. It is translated as CATSRMDTSYEQYF.